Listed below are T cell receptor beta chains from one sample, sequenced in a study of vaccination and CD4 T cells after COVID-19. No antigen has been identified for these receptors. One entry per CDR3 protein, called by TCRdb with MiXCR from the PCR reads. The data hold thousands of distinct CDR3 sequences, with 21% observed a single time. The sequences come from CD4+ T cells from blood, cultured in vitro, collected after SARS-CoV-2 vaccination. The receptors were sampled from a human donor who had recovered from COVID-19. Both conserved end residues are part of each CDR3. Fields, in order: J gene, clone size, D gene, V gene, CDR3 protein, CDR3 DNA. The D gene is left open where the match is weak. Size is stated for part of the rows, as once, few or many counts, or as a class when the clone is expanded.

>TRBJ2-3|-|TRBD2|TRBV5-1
CASSRGRASGGQDTQYF
TGCGCCAGCAGCCGGGGTAGGGCTAGCGGGGGGCAAGATACGCAGTATTTT
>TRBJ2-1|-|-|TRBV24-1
CATASSYNEQFF
TGTGCCACAGCTAGCTCCTACAATGAGCAGTTCTTC
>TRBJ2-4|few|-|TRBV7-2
CASSPSTNIQYF
TGTGCCAGCAGCCCCTCAACAAACATTCAGTACTTC
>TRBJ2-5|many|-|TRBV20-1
CSARGGETQYF
TGCAGTGCTAGAGGGGGGGAGACCCAGTACTTC
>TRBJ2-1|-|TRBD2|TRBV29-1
CSAKTSGSYNEQFF
TGCAGCGCCAAAACTAGCGGGAGTTACAATGAGCAGTTCTTC
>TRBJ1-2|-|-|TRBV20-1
CSASITVAENYGYTF
TGCAGTGCTAGTATAACAGTTGCCGAGAACTATGGCTACACCTTC
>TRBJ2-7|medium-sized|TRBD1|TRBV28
CASSQPGTVGYEQYF
TGTGCCAGCAGCCAACCCGGGACAGTCGGCTACGAGCAGTACTTC
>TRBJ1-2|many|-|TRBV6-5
CASSYLGTSSTNYGYTF
TGTGCCAGCAGTTACCTCGGGACAAGCTCAACTAACTATGGCTACACCTTC
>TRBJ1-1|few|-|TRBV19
CASSNQAANTEAFF
TGTGCCAGTAGTAACCAGGCGGCAAACACTGAAGCTTTCTTT
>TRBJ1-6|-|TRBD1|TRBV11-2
CASSWAGGLNSPLHF
TGTGCCAGCAGTTGGGCAGGGGGCCTAAATTCACCCCTCCACTTT
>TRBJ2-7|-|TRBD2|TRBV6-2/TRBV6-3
CASSQAGTRNSYEQYF
TGTGCCAGCAGTCAAGCCGGGACTAGAAACTCCTACGAGCAGTACTTC
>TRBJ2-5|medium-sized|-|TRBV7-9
CASSLDIYQETQYF
TGTGCCAGCAGCTTGGACATTTACCAAGAGACCCAGTACTTC
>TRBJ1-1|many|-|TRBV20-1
CSATGRGIYTEAFF
TGCAGTGCAACAGGGAGGGGCATATACACTGAAGCTTTCTTT
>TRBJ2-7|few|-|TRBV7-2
CASSLVRGGAYEQYF
TGTGCCAGCAGCTTAGTCAGGGGGGGCGCGTACGAGCAGTACTTC
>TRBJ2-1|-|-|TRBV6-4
CASSDSGYNEQFF
TGTGCCAGCAGTGACTCGGGCTACAATGAGCAGTTCTTC
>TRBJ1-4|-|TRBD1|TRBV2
CASSEGVGTGFREKLFF
TGTGCCAGCAGTGAAGGGGTAGGGACAGGGTTTCGGGAAAAACTGTTTTTT
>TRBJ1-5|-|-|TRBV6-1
CASTRILNQPQHF
TGTGCCAGCACGCGGATCCTCAATCAGCCCCAGCATTTT
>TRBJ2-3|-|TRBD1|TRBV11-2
CASSLRQGAVDTQYF
TGTGCCAGCAGCCTACGACAGGGGGCCGTAGATACGCAGTATTTT